Below, 29 T cell receptor beta chains from the same sample are listed, as sequenced in a study of T cells in pancreatic ductal adenocarcinoma. The data were produced by immunoSEQ multiplex PCR, yet TCRdb's version contains in-frame clones alone and is incomplete. The profile shows about 97,000 clones, roughly 96% of them singletons. No neoadjuvant therapy was given to the selected pancreatic ductal adenocarcinoma patients before their surgery. Sequencing used PBMCs. Receptors originate from a human donor with pancreatic ductal adenocarcinoma.

The genes are TRBV7-2 and TRBJ2-2; 11 positions match TRBD2. Germline CDR1 SGHTA, CDR2 FQGNSA. There are 16 residues in the CDR3. Unmatched junction bases numbered 6, after V lost 4 bases and J lost 5 bases. The CDR3 bases are TGTGCCAGCAGCTGGGATAGCGGGAGGGATACCGGGGAGCTGTTTTTT. It encodes CASSWDSGRDTGELFF.

The chain employs TRBV5-1 and TRBJ2-2; D perhaps matches TRBD2 (5 bases). Germline CDR1 and CDR2: SGHRS and YFSETQ. The CDR3 sequence is 15 residues long. V gave up 1 base and J gave up 6 bases, with 13 bases separating them. CDR3 amino acids: CASSLTSSLSGELFF. The CDR3 nucleotides read TGCGCCAGCAGCTTGACTTCTAGCCTTTCCGGGGAGCTGTTTTTT.

V gene TRBV21-1 combines with J gene TRBJ2-2; the table names TRBD2, a call not compared with the DNA. TRBV21-1 is a pseudogene segment. The CDR3 totals 15 residues. The chain's CDR3 is CASSSGKTNTGELFF. CDR3 nucleotide sequence: TGTGCCAGCAGTAGCGGGAAAACGAACACCGGGGAGCTGTTTTTT.

The table lists this clone with a count of one. CDR3 in amino acids: CASSPVVGTGGYGYTF. The CDR3 DNA sequence: TGTGCCAGCAGCCCGGTAGTCGGGACAGGCGGTTATGGCTACACCTTC. This rearrangement joins TRBV28 to TRBJ1-2, with 8 bases aligning to TRBD1. CDR3 length equals 16 residues. Germline trimming cut 6 bases from V and 5 bases from J; bases unmatched to any gene: 14. Germline lookup yields CDR1 MDHEN and CDR2 SYDVKM.

The rearrangement uses TRBV5-1 and TRBJ2-3; 10 nucleotides match TRBD1. CDR3 size: 15 residues. Germline CDR1 SGHRS, CDR2 YFSETQ. V gave up 0 bases and J gave up 3 bases; unmatched junction bases: 1. Here the CDR3 reads CASSLAGQGTDTQYF. CDR3 bases: TGCGCCAGCAGCTTGGCGGGACAGGGGACAGATACGCAGTATTTT. Full variable domain (rest looked up from reference TRBV5-1 and TRBJ2-3): KAGVTQTPRYLIKTRGQQVTLSCSPISGHRSVSWYQQTPGQGLQFLFEYFSETQRNKGNFPGRFSGRQFSNSRSEMNVSTLELGDSALYLCASSLAGQGTDTQYFGPGTRLTVL.

Only a few counts were recorded for this clone. The J gene is TRBJ1-4, the V gene TRBV7-5. TRBV7-5 constitutes a pseudogene. The CDR3 spans 17 residues. The CDR3 loop is CARSTSTPRVTNEKLFF. As DNA, the CDR3 is TGTGCCAGAAGCACTAGCACCCCCAGGGTCACTAATGAAAAACTGTTTTTT.

Remarks on this clone: The junction departs from germline at one end; a sequencing error may be responsible. V and J are TRBV19 and TRBJ2-1; TRBD2 matches 8 bases. This CDR3 contains 14 residues. Germline V lookup: CDR1 LNHDA, CDR2 SQIVND (reference sequence). The CDR3 coding sequence is TGTGCCAGTGAAGAGCGGGGGTCCTCCAATGAGCAGTTCTTC. It encodes CASEERGSSNEQFF. The whole variable domain, filled in from reference TRBV19 and TRBJ2-1, reads DGGITQSPKYLFRKEGQNVTLSCEQNLNHDAMYWYRQDPGQGLRLIYYSQIVNDFQKGDIAEGYSVSREKKESFPLTVTSAQKNPTAFYLCASEERGSSNEQFFGPGTRLTVL.

This chain connects TRBV27 to TRBJ2-7; TRBD2 matches 11 bases. Trimming took 5 bases from V and 1 from J; bases not matched to a gene: 4. CDR3 size: 15 residues. The germline gives CDR1 MNHEY, CDR2 SMNVEV (reference sequence). CDR3 DNA: TGTGCCAGCAGTCCAGGGACTAGCGGTTCCTACGAGCAGTACTTC. As protein: CASSPGTSGSYEQYF.

This chain joins TRBV4-1 and TRBJ2-1; TRBD2 aligns across 14 bases. The CDR3 consists of 16 residues. V lost 4 bases and J lost 7; bases outside the gene matches: 6. Germline V lookup: CDR1 MGHRA, CDR2 YSYEKL. The CDR3 sequence: CASSLSGTSGSNEQFF. In nucleotides, the CDR3 is TGCGCCAGCAGCCTCTCTGGGACTAGCGGGAGTAATGAGCAGTTCTTC.

This clone was detected only once. The chain carries TRBV21-1 and TRBJ2-2; TRBD2 is the table's D call and was not checked against the DNA. TRBV21-1 is a documented pseudogene. The CDR3 length is 15 residues. The CDR3 DNA reads TGTGCCAGCAGCAAAGACGGGAGGAACACCGGGGAGCTGTTTTTT. Its protein product is CASSKDGRNTGELFF.

The chain carries TRBV5-4 and TRBJ2-5; the D gene is possibly TRBD2 (7 bases). Germline CDR1 is SGHNT and CDR2 is YYREEE (reference sequence). Trimming pared 0 bases from V and 5 bases from J, leaving 14 bases between. The CDR3 totals 15 residues. This CDR3 is CASSLDIRGGETQYF. The CDR3 DNA is TGTGCCAGCAGCTTGGATATAAGGGGGGGGGAGACCCAGTACTTC.

The V call is TRBV30, the J call TRBJ2-3; tentative D call: TRBD2 (5 bases). The CDR3 totals 15 residues. Germline CDR1 is GTSNPN and CDR2 is SVGIG (reference sequence). V lost 0 bases to trimming and J lost 2 bases, with 12 bases between them. In DNA, the CDR3 is TGTGCCTGGAGTGTAACTCTTAGCGACACAGATACGCAGTATTTT. Residues: CAWSVTLSDTDTQYF.

The CDR3 sequence is CASSRDRGYEQYF. The CDR3 region has the DNA TGTGCCAGCTCCCGGGACAGGGGCTACGAGCAGTACTTC. This rearrangement joins TRBV28 to TRBJ2-7; 10 positions match TRBD1. Germline V CDR1 and CDR2: MDHEN, SYDVKM. V shed 8 bases and J 3 bases; nucleotides not matched to a gene: 4. The CDR3 extends over 13 amino acids.

This chain's CDR3 is CASSLLTGVEGETQYF. The CDR3 DNA follows: TGTGCCAGCAGCTTATTGACAGGGGTGGAGGGGGAGACCCAGTACTTC. The V call is TRBV5-6, the J call TRBJ2-5, with 8 bases aligning to TRBD1. From germline, CDR1 is SGHDT and CDR2 YYEEEE. This CDR3 spans 16 amino acids. The V segment lost 2 bases and the J segment 5 bases; nucleotides outside the gene matches: 11.

This chain connects TRBV28 to TRBJ2-7; TRBD2 aligns across 13 bases. The CDR3 length is 12 residues. J was trimmed by 9 bases and V by 8 bases; bases with no gene match: 4. CDR1 MDHEN and CDR2 SYDVKM come from the germline V gene. The CDR3 here is CASGLAGEAQYF. The CDR3 DNA reads as TGTGCCAGCGGACTAGCGGGAGAGGCGCAGTACTTC.

This chain joins TRBV10-2 and TRBJ1-5; TRBD1 matches 10 bases. This CDR3 is 18 amino acids long. Germline trimming cut 2 bases from V and 1 base from J; bases unmatched to any gene: 8. Germline values: CDR1 WSHSY, CDR2 SAAADI. CDR3 nucleotides: TGCGCCAGCAGTGAGGGACAGGGGGTATATCTCAGCAATCAGCCCCAGCATTTT. This translates into CASSEGQGVYLSNQPQHF.

This chain links TRBV7-8 with TRBJ2-3, with 10 bases aligning to TRBD2. J gave up 3 bases and V 1 base, and 1 base lay outside the gene matches. Germline CDR1 is SGHVS and CDR2 is FQNEAQ. CDR3 size: 15 residues. CDR3 coding DNA: TGTGCCAGCAGCTTAGGGACTAGCGGTACAGATACGCAGTATTTT. It translates to CASSLGTSGTDTQYF.

This chain uses TRBV7-2 with TRBJ1-1; no clear D. Germline CDR1 SGHTA, CDR2 FQGNSA. This CDR3 has 16 amino acids. Trimming cost V 5 bases and J 1 base, with 17 bases left between them. The CDR3 region has the DNA TGTGCCAGCAGCCCACAAGCGGGCGGCTCGAACACTGAAGCTTTCTTT. Protein sequence: CASSPQAGGSNTEAFF.

The chain couples TRBV7-2 to TRBJ1-5; 7 nucleotides match TRBD1. The V gene end was trimmed by 2 bases and the J gene end by 5 bases; junction bases not matched to a gene: 6. This CDR3 contains 15 residues. Germline CDR1 is SGHTA and CDR2 is FQGNSA. CDR3 nucleotide sequence: TGTGCCAGCAGCTTAACAGGGGAAAAGTATCAGCCCCAGCATTTT. The encoded protein is CASSLTGEKYQPQHF.

This chain uses TRBV7-8 with TRBJ2-1; 15 bases agree with TRBD2. Looked up from germline, CDR1 is SGHVS and CDR2 is FQNEAQ. CDR3 length: 16 amino acids. The J segment lost 7 bases and the V segment lost 5 bases, leaving 6 bases of the junction unmatched. CDR3 nucleotides: TGTGCCAGCAGCCCTAGAGGGACTAGCGGGAGGAATGAGCAGTTCTTC. Protein product: CASSPRGTSGRNEQFF.

This chain links TRBV5-1 with TRBJ2-2, with TRBD1 matching 8 bases. The V gene end was trimmed by 4 bases and the J gene end by 7 bases; junction bases not matched to a gene: 6. The CDR3 runs to 14 residues. Germline loops: CDR1 SGHRS, CDR2 YFSETQ. This CDR3 is CASSLGQGGGELFF. CDR3 DNA sequence: TGCGCCAGCAGCCTCGGACAGGGAGGCGGGGAGCTGTTTTTT.

The rearrangement links TRBV5-1 to TRBJ1-4, with 8 nucleotides matching TRBD1. CDR1 SGHRS and CDR2 YFSETQ come from the germline V gene. Trimming removed 0 bases from V and 7 bases from J; junction bases left unmatched: 5. CDR3 length equals 15 residues. CDR3 amino acids: CASSLGAGGTEKLFF. The CDR3 region has the DNA TGCGCCAGCAGCTTGGGGGCAGGGGGCACTGAAAAACTGTTTTTT.

CDR3 nucleotides: TGTGCCAGCAGCCCAGGGGAAGATCAGCCCCAGCATTTT. Its translation: CASSPGEDQPQHF. The V and J genes are TRBV7-2 and TRBJ1-5, with a tentative D call TRBD1 (6 bases). CDR3 length: 13 amino acids. Germline values: CDR1 SGHTA, CDR2 FQGNSA. The germline V and J ends were trimmed by 5 bases and 5 bases, with 10 bases remaining between them.

The chain's CDR3 is CASSYSGGTGETQYF. The CDR3 DNA reads TGTGCCAGCAGTTACTCGGGGGGGACAGGGGAGACCCAGTACTTC. The V and J genes are TRBV6-5 and TRBJ2-5; 9 bases align to TRBD1. J was trimmed by 5 bases and V by 0 bases; bases with no gene match: 4. Germline loops: CDR1 MNHEY, CDR2 SVGAGI. The CDR3 has 15 residues.

The gene calls are TRBV6-6 and TRBJ2-7, with no clear D. Germline CDR1 MNHNY, CDR2 SVGAGI (reference sequence). This CDR3 has 14 amino acids. Trimming removed 2 bases at V and 3 bases at J, with 11 bases between. The CDR3: CASSYGAPLYEQYF. CDR3 bases: TGTGCCAGCAGTTACGGAGCGCCCCTCTACGAGCAGTACTTC.

The V gene is TRBV13, the J gene TRBJ2-1, with 8 bases matching TRBD2. J was trimmed by 4 bases and V by 7 bases; bases with no gene match: 6. Germline V lookup: CDR1 PRHDT, CDR2 FYEKMQ (reference sequence). This CDR3 is 14 amino acids long. CDR3 in amino acids: CASTGGELYNEQFF. The CDR3 DNA reads as TGTGCCAGCACGGGGGGGGAGTTATACAATGAGCAGTTCTTC.

This chain uses TRBV30 with TRBJ2-7, with 10 bases that match TRBD1. The CDR3 covers 13 residues. Unmatched junction bases numbered 1, after V lost 4 bases and J lost 1 base. Per germline, CDR1 GTSNPN and CDR2 SVGIG (reference sequence). The CDR3 DNA follows: TGTGCCTGGATGGGACAGGGGTCCTACGAGCAGTACTTC. It codes for CAWMGQGSYEQYF.

This chain links TRBV19 with TRBJ2-6, with no clear D. CDR3 size: 14 residues. Germline V gene sequence: CDR1 LNHDA, CDR2 SQIVND (reference sequence). V was clipped by 4 bases and J by 0 bases, with 4 bases between them. The chain's CDR3 is CASSTSSGANVLTF. DNA for the CDR3: TGTGCCAGTAGTACCAGCTCTGGGGCCAACGTCCTGACTTTC.

The chain links TRBV7-9 to TRBJ2-1, with TRBD2 matching 7 bases. CDR3 length: 14 amino acids. The V gene's germline CDR1 is SEHNR and CDR2 FQNEAQ (reference sequence). J was trimmed by 12 bases and V by 0 bases; bases with no gene match: 8. The CDR3 spells CASSLAASGLRQFF. CDR3 nucleotides: TGTGCCAGCAGCTTAGCGGCTAGCGGCCTTAGGCAGTTCTTC.